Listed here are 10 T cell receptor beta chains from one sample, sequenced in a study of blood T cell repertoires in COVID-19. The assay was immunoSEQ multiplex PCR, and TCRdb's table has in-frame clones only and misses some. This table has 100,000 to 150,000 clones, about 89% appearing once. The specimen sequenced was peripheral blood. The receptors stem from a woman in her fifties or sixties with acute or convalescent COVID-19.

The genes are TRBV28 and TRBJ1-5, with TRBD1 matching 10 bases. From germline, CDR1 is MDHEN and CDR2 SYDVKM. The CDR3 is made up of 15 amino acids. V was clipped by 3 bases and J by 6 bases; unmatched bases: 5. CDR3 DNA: TGTGCCAGCAGTTTTTCCGGGACAGGGGTTCAGCCCCAGCATTTT. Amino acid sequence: CASSFSGTGVQPQHF.

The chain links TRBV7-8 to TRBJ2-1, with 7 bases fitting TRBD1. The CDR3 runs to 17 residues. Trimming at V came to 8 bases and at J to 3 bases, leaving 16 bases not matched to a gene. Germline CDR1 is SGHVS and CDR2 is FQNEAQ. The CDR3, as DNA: TGTGCCAGCCTCCAGGGGGACCTAGACCAAAACTACAATGAGCAGTTCTTC. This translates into CASLQGDLDQNYNEQFF.

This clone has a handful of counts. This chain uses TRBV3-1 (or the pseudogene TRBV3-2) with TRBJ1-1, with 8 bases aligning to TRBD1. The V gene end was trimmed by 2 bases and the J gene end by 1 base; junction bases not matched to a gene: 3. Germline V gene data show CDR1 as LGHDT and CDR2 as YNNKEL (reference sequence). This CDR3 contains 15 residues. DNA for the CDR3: TGTGCCAGCAGCCAACAGGGGGCCCCGAACACTGAAGCTTTCTTT. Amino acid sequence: CASSQQGAPNTEAFF.

CDR3 nucleotides: TGTGCCAGCAGCCAGCGGCTCGGTGAGCAGTTCTTC. Amino acids: CASSQRLGEQFF. V gene TRBV3-1 (or the pseudogene TRBV3-2) combines with J gene TRBJ2-1, with D hard to call. CDR3 length: 12 residues. Germline CDR1 LGHDT, CDR2 YNNKEL (reference sequence). V was cut by 3 bases and J by 9 bases, with 9 bases left in between.

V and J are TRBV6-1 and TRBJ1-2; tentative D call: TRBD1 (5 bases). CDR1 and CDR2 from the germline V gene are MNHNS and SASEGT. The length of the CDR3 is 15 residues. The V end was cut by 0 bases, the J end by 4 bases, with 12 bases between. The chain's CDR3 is CASSEAVREPYGYTF. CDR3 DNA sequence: TGTGCCAGCAGTGAAGCAGTCAGGGAACCCTATGGCTACACCTTC.

The CDR3 nucleotides read TGTGCCAGCAGTGACTTCAGGGGAAACTCCTACAATGAGCAGTTCTTC. This gives the protein CASSDFRGNSYNEQFF. The chain recombines TRBV6-4 with TRBJ2-1; possibly TRBD1 for D (6 bases). This CDR3 has 16 residues. V dropped 1 base and J dropped 0 bases, with 10 bases sitting between them. Looked up from germline, CDR1 is MRHNA and CDR2 is SNTAGT.

The CDR3 DNA reads as TGTGCCAGCAGCGTAGCTTGGGGGGGGCCTGGAAACACCATATATTTT. Protein sequence: CASSVAWGGPGNTIYF. This chain connects TRBV9 to TRBJ1-3; D might be TRBD1 (6 bases). Germline-derived CDR1 and CDR2 are SGDLS and YYNGEE. Trimming took 0 bases from V and 2 from J, leaving 12 bases between them. The CDR3 sequence is 16 residues long.

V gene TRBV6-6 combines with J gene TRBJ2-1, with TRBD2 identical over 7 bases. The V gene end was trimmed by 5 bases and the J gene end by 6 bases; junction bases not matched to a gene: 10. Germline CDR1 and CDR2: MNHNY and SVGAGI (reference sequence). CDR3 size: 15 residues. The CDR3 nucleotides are TGTGCCAGCAGTACCCAGACTAGCCTGGCCAATGAGCAGTTCTTC. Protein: CASSTQTSLANEQFF.

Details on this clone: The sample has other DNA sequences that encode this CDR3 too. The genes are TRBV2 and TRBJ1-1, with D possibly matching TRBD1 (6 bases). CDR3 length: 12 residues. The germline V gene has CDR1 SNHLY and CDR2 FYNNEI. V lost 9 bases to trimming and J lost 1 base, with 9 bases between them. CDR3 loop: CARGHQNTEAFF. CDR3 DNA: TGTGCCAGGGGACACCAGAACACTGAAGCTTTCTTT.

Here the CDR3 DNA reads TGTGCCAGCAGCTGGGACAGCAAAAATGGCTACACCTTC. It translates to CASSWDSKNGYTF. V usage is TRBV7-9 and J usage is TRBJ1-2; 7 bases are shared with TRBD1. This CDR3 is built from 13 residues. Per germline, CDR1 SEHNR and CDR2 FQNEAQ (reference sequence). The J segment lost 6 bases and the V segment lost 4 bases, leaving 5 bases of the junction unmatched.